This T cell receptor (beta chain) appears in the sequencing data of a study of shared clonotypes between healthy human individuals. TCRdb's copy holds only in-frame clones and misses some; the assay was immunoSEQ multiplex PCR. The repertoire holds some 980,000 clones, with around 80% as singletons. This CDR3 is 16 amino acids long. V lost 4 bases and J lost 0; bases outside the gene matches: 4. Germline CDR1 is SGHDT and CDR2 is YYEEEE. The gene calls are TRBV5-6 and TRBJ2-3, with 11 bases that match TRBD2. What was sequenced was memory CD4+ T cells sorted from blood. Subset in this sample: CD45RA-negative fraction. The source is a man between 18 and 35 years old in good health. Here the CDR3 reads CASSKWTSGSTDTQYF. CDR3 in DNA: TGTGCCAGCAGCAAATGGACTAGCGGGAGCACAGATACGCAGTATTTT.